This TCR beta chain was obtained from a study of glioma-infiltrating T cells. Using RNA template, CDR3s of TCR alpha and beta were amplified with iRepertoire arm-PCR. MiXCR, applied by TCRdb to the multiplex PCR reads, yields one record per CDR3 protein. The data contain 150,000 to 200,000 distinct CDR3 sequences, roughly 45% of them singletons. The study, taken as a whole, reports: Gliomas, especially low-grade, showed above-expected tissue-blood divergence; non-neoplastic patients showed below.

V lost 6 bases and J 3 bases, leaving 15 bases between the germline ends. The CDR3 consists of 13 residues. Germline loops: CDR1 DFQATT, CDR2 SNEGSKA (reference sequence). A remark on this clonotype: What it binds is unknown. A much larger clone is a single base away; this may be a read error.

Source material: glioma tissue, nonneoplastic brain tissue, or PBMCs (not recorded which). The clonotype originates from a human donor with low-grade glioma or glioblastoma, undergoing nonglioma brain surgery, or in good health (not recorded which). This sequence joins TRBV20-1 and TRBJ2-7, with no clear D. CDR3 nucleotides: TGCAGTGCGGTCGTGACTCGAATCTACGAGCAGTACTTC. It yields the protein CSAVVTRIYEQYF.